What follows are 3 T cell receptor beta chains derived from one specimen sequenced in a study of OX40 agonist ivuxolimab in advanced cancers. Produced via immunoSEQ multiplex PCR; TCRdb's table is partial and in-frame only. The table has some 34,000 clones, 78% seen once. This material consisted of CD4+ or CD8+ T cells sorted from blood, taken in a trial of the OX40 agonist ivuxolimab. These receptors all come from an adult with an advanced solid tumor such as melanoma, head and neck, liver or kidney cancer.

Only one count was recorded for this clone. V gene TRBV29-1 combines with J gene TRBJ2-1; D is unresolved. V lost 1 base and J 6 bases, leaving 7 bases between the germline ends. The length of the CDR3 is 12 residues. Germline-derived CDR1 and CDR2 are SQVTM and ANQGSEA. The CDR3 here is CSVEVWGNEQFF. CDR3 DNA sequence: TGCAGCGTTGAAGTATGGGGCAATGAGCAGTTCTTC.

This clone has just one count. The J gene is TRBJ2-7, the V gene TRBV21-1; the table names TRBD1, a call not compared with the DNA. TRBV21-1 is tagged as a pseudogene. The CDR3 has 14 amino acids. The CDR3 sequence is CASSPFGTDYEQYF. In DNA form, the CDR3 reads TGTGCCAGCAGTCCCTTTGGGACAGATTACGAGCAGTACTTC.

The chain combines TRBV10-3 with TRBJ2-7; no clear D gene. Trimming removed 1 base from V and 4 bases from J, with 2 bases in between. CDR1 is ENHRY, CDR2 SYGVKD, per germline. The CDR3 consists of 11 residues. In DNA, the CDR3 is TGTGCCATCAGTGAGTGGTACGAGCAGTACTTC. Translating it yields CAISEWYEQYF.